The rows below give T cell receptor beta chains drawn from one sample of a study of T cell responses to AZD1222 COVID-19 vaccine. Measured with immunoSEQ multiplex PCR; TCRdb has only the in-frame clones, and not every one. The repertoire includes about 25,000 clones, over 75% of them detected once, and about 34% sits in the top ten. The sequences come from peripheral blood, collected 28 days after the second AZD1222 dose. The receptors shown here come from an adult who received the AZD1222 COVID-19 vaccine. CDR3s include the opening cysteine and the closing phenylalanine or tryptophan. D genes are given only for firm matches. Where a row states a size, it is once, few, many or the class of an expanded clone; other rows omit it.

clone size	V gene	J gene	D gene	CDR3 protein	CDR3 DNA
-	TRBV18	TRBJ2-7	-	CASSRQSSYEQYF	TGTGCCAGCTCTCGACAGAGCTCCTACGAGCAGTACTTC
-	TRBV9	TRBJ1-4	-	CASSVSPAMGEKLFF	TGTGCCAGCAGCGTAAGTCCAGCGATGGGTGAAAAACTGTTTTTT
-	TRBV14	TRBJ2-6	-	CASSPIGSGANVLTF	TGTGCCAGCAGCCCCATCGGCTCTGGGGCCAACGTCCTGACTTTC
-	TRBV7-3	TRBJ1-6	-	CASSLTLGSPLHF	TGTGCCAGCAGCTTAACCTTAGGTTCACCCCTCCACTTT
once	TRBV5-8	TRBJ2-4	TRBD2	CASSLVFLAGVNIQYF	TGTGCCAGCAGCTTGGTATTCCTAGCGGGAGTTAACATTCAGTACTTC
few	TRBV3-1/TRBV3-2	TRBJ2-7	-	CASSSQGGDWRSYEQYF	TGTGCCAGCAGCTCACAAGGGGGGGACTGGAGATCCTACGAGCAGTACTTC
-	TRBV5-1	TRBJ1-5	-	CASSLDTNQPQHF	TGCGCCAGCAGCTTGGACACCAATCAGCCCCAGCATTTT
once	TRBV4-3	TRBJ2-7	TRBD1	CASSSRDRESGEQYF	TGCGCCAGCAGCTCCCGGGACAGGGAATCTGGCGAGCAGTACTTC
-	TRBV4-3	TRBJ2-1	TRBD1	CASSQETWTGSYNEQFF	TGCGCCAGCAGCCAAGAAACCTGGACAGGCTCCTACAATGAGCAGTTCTTC
-	TRBV6-2/TRBV6-3	TRBJ2-3	-	CASSYGASTDTQYF	TGTGCCAGCAGTTACGGGGCGAGTACAGATACGCAGTATTTT
-	TRBV7-9	TRBJ1-3	-	CASSPPGATSGNTIYF	TGTGCCAGCAGCCCGCCCGGCGCTACCTCTGGAAACACCATATATTTT
-	TRBV5-4	TRBJ1-3	-	CASSRTGEKLRNTIYF	TGTGCCAGCAGCCGGACCGGAGAGAAGCTAAGAAACACCATATATTTT
-	TRBV28	TRBJ2-7	-	CASSLLTGTIYEQYF	TGTGCCAGCAGTTTGTTGACCGGGACAATCTACGAGCAGTACTTC
-	TRBV9	TRBJ2-7	TRBD1	CASSLTTGGEQYF	TGTGCCAGCAGCCTCACGACAGGGGGCGAGCAGTACTTC
-	TRBV7-9	TRBJ2-7	-	CASSFKSRSYEQYF	TGTGCCAGCAGCTTCAAGTCTCGTTCCTACGAGCAGTACTTC
-	TRBV28	TRBJ2-2	TRBD1	CASSHTTGRGAGELFF	TGTGCCAGCAGCCACACGACAGGGAGAGGCGCCGGGGAGCTGTTTTTT
-	TRBV28	TRBJ2-3	TRBD2	CASSPAGAGTDTQYF	TGTGCCAGCAGTCCAGCGGGAGCCGGCACAGATACGCAGTATTTT
-	TRBV6-4	TRBJ2-2	-	CASSKEETYTGELFF	TGTGCCAGCAGCAAGGAGGAGACCTACACCGGGGAGCTGTTTTTT
-	TRBV29-1	TRBJ1-1	-	CSVKRNTEAFF	TGCAGCGTTAAACGGAACACTGAAGCTTTCTTT
-	TRBV7-2	TRBJ1-2	TRBD1	CASSPRTGTGYTF	TGTGCCAGCAGCCCCCGGACAGGGACTGGCTACACCTTC
-	TRBV1	TRBJ2-1	-	CTSSRGTRLYNEQFF	TGCACCAGCAGCCGCGGGACTCGCCTCTACAATGAGCAGTTCTTC
-	TRBV29-1	TRBJ2-5	-	CSADRTGETQYF	TGCAGCGCTGACAGGACTGGGGAGACCCAGTACTTC
once	TRBV6-5	TRBJ2-7	TRBD1	CASSQGDRLHEQYF	TGTGCCAGCAGCCAGGGGGACAGGCTCCACGAGCAGTACTTC
few	TRBV7-2	TRBJ2-1	TRBD2	CASSLAGLAGGYNEQFF	TGTGCCAGCAGCTTAGCGGGGCTAGCGGGAGGGTACAATGAGCAGTTCTTC
-	TRBV5-6	TRBJ2-7	TRBD2	CASSLYSGGYEQYF	TGTGCCAGCAGCTTGTACAGCGGGGGCTACGAGCAGTACTTC
-	TRBV18	TRBJ1-2	-	CASSAAYGYTF	TGTGCCAGCTCGGCGGCTTATGGCTACACCTTC
-	TRBV3-1/TRBV3-2	TRBJ2-5	-	CASSLRGSEETQYF	TGTGCCAGCAGCCTTCGGGGAAGTGAAGAGACCCAGTACTTC
-	TRBV19	TRBJ2-5	TRBD2	CASSILLRLAGPETQYF	TGTGCCAGTAGTATTCTACTAAGGCTAGCGGGACCAGAGACCCAGTACTTC
-	TRBV5-1	TRBJ2-3	-	CASAAGASTDTQYF	TGCGCCAGCGCGGCGGGGGCCTCCACAGATACGCAGTATTTT
-	TRBV2	TRBJ2-7	TRBD2	CASSEVPGAGEQYF	TGTGCCAGCAGTGAGGTACCGGGAGCGGGAGAGCAGTACTTC
-	TRBV30	TRBJ1-6	TRBD1	CAWAMTGFNSPLHF	TGTGCCTGGGCCATGACAGGGTTTAATTCACCCCTCCACTTT
-	TRBV4-3	TRBJ2-2	-	CASSQTGHPTGELFF	TGCGCCAGCAGCCAGACGGGACACCCCACCGGGGAGCTGTTTTTT
-	TRBV6-5	TRBJ2-7	-	CASSTASTYEQYF	TGTGCCAGCTCAACAGCGTCGACCTACGAGCAGTACTTC
-	TRBV2	TRBJ1-2	-	CASRWGAGGYTF	TGTGCCAGCAGGTGGGGGGCCGGGGGCTACACCTTC
-	TRBV5-1	TRBJ1-1	TRBD1	CASSLVGQGVTNTEAFF	TGCGCCAGCAGCTTGGTGGGACAGGGCGTCACGAACACTGAAGCTTTCTTT